The table lists the clone carrying this T cell receptor (beta chain) with many counts. This sample is part of a study of T cells in Graves' hyperthyroidism and ophthalmopathy. The wider study: Peripheral blood was acquired at first diagnosis, ahead of any therapy whatsoever.

RNA transcripts gave rise to amplified TCR beta CDR3 regions. The HTBI primer set drove a first-round RT-PCR of the TCR CDR3. Each CDR3 protein gets one entry after TCRdb re-called the multiplex PCR reads with MiXCR. The top ten hold approximately 54% of the sample, which has a few hundred thousand distinct CDR3 sequences, around a fifth seen once. Researchers barred patients who had uncontrolled infection, other autoimmune disease, pregnancy or lactation. The diagnoses drew upon clinical symptoms, serum thyroxine and TRAb, thyroid ultrasound and orbital computed tomography. Source material for PBMCs was over 7.5 ml fresh peripheral blood. The germline gives CDR1 SNHLY, CDR2 FYNNEI. Trimming removed 6 bases from V and 4 bases from J, with 6 bases in between. The CDR3 consists of 11 residues.

The sequencing input was blood. The genes are TRBV2 and TRBJ2-5; no definite D call. The sequence derives from a woman in her 70s with Graves' ophthalmopathy. Here the CDR3 reads CASSVGETQYF. DNA for the CDR3: TGTGCCAGCAGCGTCGGAGAGACCCAGTACTTC.